This TCR beta chain was documented in a study of T-cell reconstitution after alpha-beta-depleted transplantation in children. For TCRbeta, the library was prepared with unique molecular identifiers. TCRdb reanalysed the PCR reads using MiXCR and keeps one entry per CDR3 protein. The sample lists hundreds of thousands of distinct CDR3 sequences, approximately 12% seen once, with 2.6% in the top ten. V was clipped by 4 bases and J by 8 bases; unmatched bases: 19. This CDR3 is built from 17 residues. Germline V lookup: CDR1 MGHDK, CDR2 SYGVNS. This clonotype was seen a handful of times. The sequencing used PBMCs from the stem cell graft donor, collected from the stem cell graft. The clonotype was recovered from a human donor who donated a stem cell graft to a child with acute lymphoblastic leukemia. This chain connects TRBV25-1 to TRBJ1-2; 7 bases map to TRBD1. CDR3 protein: CASSGKPGRPNRGGYTF. Here the CDR3 DNA reads TGTGCCAGCAGTGGGAAACCGGGACGCCCAAACAGGGGCGGCTACACCTTC.